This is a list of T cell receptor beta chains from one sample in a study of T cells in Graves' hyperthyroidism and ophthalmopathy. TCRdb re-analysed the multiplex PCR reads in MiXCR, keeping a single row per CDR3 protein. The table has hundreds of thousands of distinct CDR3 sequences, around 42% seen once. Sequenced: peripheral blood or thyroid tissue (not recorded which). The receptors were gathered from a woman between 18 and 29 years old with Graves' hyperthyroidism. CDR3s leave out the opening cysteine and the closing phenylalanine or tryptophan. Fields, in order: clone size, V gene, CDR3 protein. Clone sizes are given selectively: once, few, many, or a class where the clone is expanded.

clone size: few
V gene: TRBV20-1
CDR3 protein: SARGTSGGYEQY

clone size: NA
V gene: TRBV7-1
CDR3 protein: ASSSEDKGFLYGYT

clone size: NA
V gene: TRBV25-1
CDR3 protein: ASSYPPRQGAGETQY

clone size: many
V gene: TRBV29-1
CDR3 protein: SVGVAGAAYEQY

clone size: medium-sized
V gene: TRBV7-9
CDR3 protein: ASSLEGTDSGNTIY

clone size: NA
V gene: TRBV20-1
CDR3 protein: STNRGLRTNGYT

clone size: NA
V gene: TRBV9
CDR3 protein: ASSVGRVGNEQY

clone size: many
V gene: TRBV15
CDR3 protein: ATSRDNSGQETQY

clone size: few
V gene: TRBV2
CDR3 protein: ASMRYFNYGYT

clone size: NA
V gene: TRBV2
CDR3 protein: ASSIGSGEPYEQY

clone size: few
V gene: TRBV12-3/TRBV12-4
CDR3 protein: ASSLGQEPGQPQH

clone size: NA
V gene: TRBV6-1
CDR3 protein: ASSETEGVEKLF

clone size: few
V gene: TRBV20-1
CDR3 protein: SAREGALTIY

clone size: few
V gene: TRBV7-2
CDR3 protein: ASSYLRDSEAF

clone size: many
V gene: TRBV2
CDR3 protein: ASSDPPTGVNTEAF

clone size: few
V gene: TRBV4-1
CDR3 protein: ASSQAGGNHYGYT

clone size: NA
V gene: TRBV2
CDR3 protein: ASTWWGGVAGANVLT

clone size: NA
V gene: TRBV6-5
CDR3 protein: ATSYVRDRELF

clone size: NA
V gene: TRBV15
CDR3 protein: ASPSGTGKYEQY

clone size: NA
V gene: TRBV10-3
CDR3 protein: ASSYSGGLGQPQH

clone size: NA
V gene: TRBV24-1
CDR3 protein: ATSDFGGQETQY

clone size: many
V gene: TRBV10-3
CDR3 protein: AISSPTFDYNSPLH

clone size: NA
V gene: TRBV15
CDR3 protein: ATSRGRGTGDEKLF

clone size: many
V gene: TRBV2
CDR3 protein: ASSDTGGAGANVLT

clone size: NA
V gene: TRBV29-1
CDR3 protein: AWSVRQLETEAF

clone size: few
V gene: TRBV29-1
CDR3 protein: SVEDKTTPEQY

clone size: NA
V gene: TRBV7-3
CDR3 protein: ASSFEGASTGELF

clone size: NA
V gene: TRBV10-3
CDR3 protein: AISAAGATNEKLF

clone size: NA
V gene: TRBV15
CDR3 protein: ATSRDRGGHGELF

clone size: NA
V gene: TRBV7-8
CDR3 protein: ANSPRTDIGNQPQH

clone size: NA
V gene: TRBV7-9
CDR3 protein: ASSRGGINTGELF

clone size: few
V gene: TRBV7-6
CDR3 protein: ASSLQTGRDTEAF

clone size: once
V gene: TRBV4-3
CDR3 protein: ASSQGKRFSGANVLT

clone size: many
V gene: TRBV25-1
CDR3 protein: ASSRPGGGELF

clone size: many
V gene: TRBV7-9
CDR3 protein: ASSVLQGALETQY

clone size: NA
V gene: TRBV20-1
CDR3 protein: STEQGHQPQH

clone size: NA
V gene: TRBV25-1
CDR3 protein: ASSFDRVMREKLF

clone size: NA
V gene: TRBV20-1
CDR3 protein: SAPKAGQSNQPQH

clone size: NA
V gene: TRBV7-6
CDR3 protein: ASSPGQGAVRGAF

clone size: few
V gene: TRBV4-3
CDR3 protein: ASSSGVRDTEAF

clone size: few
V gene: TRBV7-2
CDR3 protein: ASSYSGRGPSNTEAF

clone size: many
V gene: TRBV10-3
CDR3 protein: AISADSNEKLF

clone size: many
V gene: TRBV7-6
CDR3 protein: ASSRNIQNTEAF

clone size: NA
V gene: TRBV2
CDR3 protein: AISDPLAGGSSYEQY

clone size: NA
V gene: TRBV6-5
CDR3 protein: ASSSGGSNTEAF

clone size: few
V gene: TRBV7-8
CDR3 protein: ASSPAGGKLF

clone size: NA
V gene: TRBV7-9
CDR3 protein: ASSFGPGGYEQY

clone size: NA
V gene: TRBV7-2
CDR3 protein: ASSQDGAATGELF